This T cell receptor beta chain was sequenced for a study of blood T cell repertoires in COVID-19. The overall study: T cells, B-cell-depleted T cells, or PBMCs supplied cDNA or gDNA.

Trimming shortened V by 4 bases and J by 6 bases, and 12 bases separated the two germline ends. The CDR3 length is 13 residues. Germline V gene sequence: CDR1 LNHDA, CDR2 SQIVND (reference sequence). Method: immunoSEQ multiplex PCR; TCRdb's copy keeps in-frame clones and lacks some. Among about 230,000 clones listed, 84% were seen once. The chain carries TRBV19 and TRBJ1-1; no definite D call. Sequenced input: peripheral blood. The sequence came from a woman in her thirties or forties who had recovered from COVID-19. CDR3 region: CASSTYLVAEAFF. In DNA, the CDR3 is TGTGCCAGTAGTACCTATCTAGTCGCTGAAGCTTTCTTT.